What follows describes a single TCR beta chain. Data came from immunoSEQ multiplex PCR; TCRdb stores just in-frame clones and leaves some out. The data hold tens of thousands of clones, with 85% to 90% observed a single time. This sample was taken from a study of T cells after somatic rescue of genetic block. Sequenced: peripheral blood mononuclear cells (PBMCs). This TCR was sampled from a woman under 30.

In DNA form, the CDR3 reads TGTGCCAGCAGCTTGGGGACGGGACCACCTAACTATGGCTACACCTTC. As protein: CASSLGTGPPNYGYTF. The V and J genes are TRBV27 and TRBJ1-2, with TRBD1 as a possible D gene (5 bases). Germline V gene lookup returns CDR1 MNHEY and CDR2 SMNVEV (reference sequence). V gave up 6 bases and J gave up 0 bases, with 17 bases separating them. This CDR3 has 16 amino acids.